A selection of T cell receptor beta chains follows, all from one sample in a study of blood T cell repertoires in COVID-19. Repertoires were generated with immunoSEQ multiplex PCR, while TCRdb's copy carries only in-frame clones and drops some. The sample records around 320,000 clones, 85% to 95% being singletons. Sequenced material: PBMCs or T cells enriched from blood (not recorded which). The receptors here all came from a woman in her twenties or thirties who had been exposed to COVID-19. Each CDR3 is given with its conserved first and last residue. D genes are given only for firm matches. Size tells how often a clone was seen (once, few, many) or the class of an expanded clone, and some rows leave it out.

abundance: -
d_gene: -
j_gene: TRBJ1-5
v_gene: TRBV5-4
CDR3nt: TGTGCCAGCAGCTTAGGCCCGGGGCCCCAGCATTTT
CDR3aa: CASSLGPGPQHF

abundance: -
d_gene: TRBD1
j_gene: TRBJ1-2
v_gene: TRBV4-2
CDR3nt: TGTGCCAGCAGCCAACCCGACAGGGCCTATGGCTACACCTTC
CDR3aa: CASSQPDRAYGYTF

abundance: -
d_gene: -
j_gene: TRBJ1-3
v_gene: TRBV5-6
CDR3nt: TGTGCCAGCAGCTGGGGGCCACCAATAAGCTCTGGAAACACCATATATTTT
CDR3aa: CASSWGPPISSGNTIYF

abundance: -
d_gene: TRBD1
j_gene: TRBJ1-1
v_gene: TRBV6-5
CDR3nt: TGTGCCAGCAGGCGCTCACAGGGGGCGGGCACTGAAGCTTTCTTT
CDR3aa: CASRRSQGAGTEAFF

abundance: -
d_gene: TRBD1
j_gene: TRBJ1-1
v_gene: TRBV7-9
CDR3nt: TGTGCCAGCAGCTTTAGACAGGGAGATGAAGCTTTCTTT
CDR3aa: CASSFRQGDEAFF

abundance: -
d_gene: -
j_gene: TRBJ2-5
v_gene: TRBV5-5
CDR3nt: TGTGCCAGCAGCTACGGAGGACTGCTCAGGGAGACCCAGTACTTC
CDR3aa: CASSYGGLLRETQYF

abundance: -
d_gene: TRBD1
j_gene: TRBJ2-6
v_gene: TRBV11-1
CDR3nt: TGTGCCAGCAGTTTACAGGGGGCTGGGGCCAACGTCCTGACTTTC
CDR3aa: CASSLQGAGANVLTF

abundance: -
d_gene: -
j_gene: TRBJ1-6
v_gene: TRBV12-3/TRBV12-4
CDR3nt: TGTGCCAGCAGTATCACAGGGAATTCACCCCTCCACTTT
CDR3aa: CASSITGNSPLHF

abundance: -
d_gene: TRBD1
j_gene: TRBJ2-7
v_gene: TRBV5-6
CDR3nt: TGTGCCAGCAGCTCCGGGACAGAATACGAGCAGTACTTC
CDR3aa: CASSSGTEYEQYF

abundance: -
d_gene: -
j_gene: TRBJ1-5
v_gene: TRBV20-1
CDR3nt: TGCAGTGCTAGTGGACACCTTAGCAATCAGCCCCAGCATTTT
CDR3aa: CSASGHLSNQPQHF

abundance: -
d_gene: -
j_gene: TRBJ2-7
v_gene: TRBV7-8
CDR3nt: TGTGCCAGCAGCCCAAGCCCCGGGGGCGAGCAGTACTTC
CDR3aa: CASSPSPGGEQYF

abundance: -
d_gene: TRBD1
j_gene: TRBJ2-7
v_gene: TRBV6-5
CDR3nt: TGTGCCAGCAGTTCGCCCCGGCGGACAGGGACCTACGAGCAGTACTTC
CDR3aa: CASSSPRRTGTYEQYF

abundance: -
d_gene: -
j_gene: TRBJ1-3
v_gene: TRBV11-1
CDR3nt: TGTGCCAGCAGCTTAGTCTCCGGGAGCGGAAACACCATATATTTT
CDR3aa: CASSLVSGSGNTIYF

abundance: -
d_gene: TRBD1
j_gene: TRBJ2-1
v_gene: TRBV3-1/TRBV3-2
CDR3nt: TGTGCCAGCAGCCCAGACTTCCGGACAGGGGGCGCCGGGAGCTCCTACAATGAGCAGTTCTTC
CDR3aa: CASSPDFRTGGAGSSYNEQFF

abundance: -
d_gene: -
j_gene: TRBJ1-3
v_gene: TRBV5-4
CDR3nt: TGTGCCACCGGGAGGGGGGAAAGAAACACCATATATTTT
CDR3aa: CATGRGERNTIYF

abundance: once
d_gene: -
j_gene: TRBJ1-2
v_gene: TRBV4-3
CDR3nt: TGCGCCAGCAGCCAAGATGAGACATACGGCTATGGCTACACCTTC
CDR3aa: CASSQDETYGYGYTF

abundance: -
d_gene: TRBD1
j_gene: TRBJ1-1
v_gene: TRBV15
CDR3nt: TGTGCCACCAGCAGGGACAGGGGGCGCGACACTGAAGCTTTCTTT
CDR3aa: CATSRDRGRDTEAFF

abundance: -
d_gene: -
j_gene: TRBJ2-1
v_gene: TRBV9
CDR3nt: TGTGCCAGCAGCGAGCCCAGACAGAACCATGTCCCCCCTACAAACAGGGATGAGCAGTTCTTC
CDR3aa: CASSEPRQNHVPPTNRDEQFF

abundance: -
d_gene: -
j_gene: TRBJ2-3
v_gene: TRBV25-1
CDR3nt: TGTGCCAGCAGTCAGGCCTTCACAGATACGCAGTATTTT
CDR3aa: CASSQAFTDTQYF

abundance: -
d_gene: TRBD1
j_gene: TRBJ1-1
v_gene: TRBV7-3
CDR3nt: TGTGCCAGCAGCTCCCAGGGGGCCGGCACTGAAGCTTTCTTT
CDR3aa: CASSSQGAGTEAFF

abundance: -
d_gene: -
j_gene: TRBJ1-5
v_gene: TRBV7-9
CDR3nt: TGTGCCAGCAGCCCGGGCGGGGGCAATCAGCCCCAGCATTTT
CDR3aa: CASSPGGGNQPQHF

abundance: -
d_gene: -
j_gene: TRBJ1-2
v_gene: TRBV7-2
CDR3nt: TGTGCCAGCACCCAGACAGGCTATGGCTACACCTTC
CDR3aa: CASTQTGYGYTF

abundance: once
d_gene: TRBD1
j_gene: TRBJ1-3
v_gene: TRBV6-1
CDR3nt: TGTGCCAGCAGTGAACCGGGACAGGGCTTTCGAAACACCATATATTTT
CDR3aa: CASSEPGQGFRNTIYF

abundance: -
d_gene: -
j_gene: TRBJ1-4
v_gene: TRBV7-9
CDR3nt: TGTGCCAGCAGCAGAATACAGGGAGGGGGTGAAAAACTGTTTTTT
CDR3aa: CASSRIQGGGEKLFF

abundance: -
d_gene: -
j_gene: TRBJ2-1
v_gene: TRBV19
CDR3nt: TGTGCCAGTAGTATTAGAATTGTTGGACTTTACTACAATGAGCAGTTCTTC
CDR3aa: CASSIRIVGLYYNEQFF

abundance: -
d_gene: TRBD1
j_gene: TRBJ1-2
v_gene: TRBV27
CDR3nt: TGTGCCAGCAGACGACCCCGGGGACAGGGGGACTATGGCTACACCTTC
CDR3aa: CASRRPRGQGDYGYTF

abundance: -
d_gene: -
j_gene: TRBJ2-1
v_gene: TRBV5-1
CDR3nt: TGCGCCAGCAGCTTTTCCCCGGGATGGGGGGTCAATGAGCAGTTCTTC
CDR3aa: CASSFSPGWGVNEQFF

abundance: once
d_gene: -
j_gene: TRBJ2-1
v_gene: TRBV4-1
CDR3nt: TGCGCCAGCAGCCAAGATCTCAGGTTATGGCAGTTCTTC
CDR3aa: CASSQDLRLWQFF